A selection of T cell receptor beta chains follows, all from one sample in a study of shared clonotypes between healthy human individuals. The table came from immunoSEQ multiplex PCR; TCRdb's copy has only in-frame clones and leaves some out. The sample yields around 600,000 clones, roughly 97% seen once. Sequenced: naive CD4+ T cells sorted from blood. The origin of the receptors is a woman aged 25 to 45 in good health. Each CDR3 is given with its conserved first and last residue. D genes are given only for firm matches. Rows give clone size only sometimes, using once, few, many, or a class for an expanded clone.

clone_size d_call j_call cdr3_length v_call cdr3_aa cdr3_nt
- TRBD2 TRBJ2-7 15 TRBV6-1 CATRGRTSRSYEQYF TGTGCTACCAGAGGGAGGACTAGCCGGTCCTACGAGCAGTACTTC
- - TRBJ1-4 14 TRBV11-2 CASSYGLGFEKLFF TGTGCCAGCAGCTACGGGTTGGGGTTTGAAAAACTGTTTTTT
- - TRBJ2-7 13 TRBV7-2 CASSQERSYEQYF TGTGCCAGCAGTCAAGAGAGGTCCTACGAGCAGTACTTC
- - TRBJ1-1 15 TRBV27 CASSAQGRANTEAFF TGTGCCAGCAGTGCCCAGGGCAGGGCGAACACTGAAGCTTTCTTT
- TRBD1 TRBJ1-1 12 TRBV29-1 CSVEGQGAAVFF TGCAGCGTTGAAGGCCAGGGGGCGGCCGTCTTCTTT
- - TRBJ1-1 15 TRBV7-9 CASRPPYRLNTEAFF TGTGCCAGCAGACCCCCGTACAGATTGAACACTGAAGCTTTCTTT
- - TRBJ1-3 16 TRBV4-1 CASSQAPRVSGNTIYF TGCGCCAGCAGCCAAGCCCCTAGGGTCTCTGGAAACACCATATATTTT
once TRBD2 TRBJ2-1 15 TRBV7-9 CASRDGLAEANEQFF TGTGCCAGCAGAGACGGACTAGCGGAGGCCAATGAGCAGTTCTTC
- - TRBJ2-2 13 TRBV15 CATRAGDFGELFF TGTGCCACCAGGGCAGGGGATTTCGGGGAGCTGTTTTTT
- - TRBJ2-7 16 TRBV5-1 CASSLELAAMGYEQYF TGCGCCAGCAGCTTGGAATTAGCGGCTATGGGCTACGAGCAGTACTTC
once TRBD1 TRBJ1-4 15 TRBV19 CASSPRTGSNEKLFF TGTGCCAGTAGTCCGCGGACAGGGTCTAATGAAAAACTGTTTTTT
- - TRBJ1-1 14 TRBV19 CASTPGRENTEAFF TGTGCCAGTACCCCAGGACGGGAGAACACTGAAGCTTTCTTT
- - TRBJ2-2 15 TRBV19 CASSIRTSTTGELFF TGTGCCAGTAGTATAAGGACCAGTACCACCGGGGAGCTGTTTTTT
- - TRBJ2-2 16 TRBV15 CATSRDRGGVAGELFF TGTGCCACCAGCAGAGATCGGGGCGGAGTGGCCGGGGAGCTGTTTTTT
- - TRBJ2-7 16 TRBV4-1 CASSQEGRGELYEQYF TGCGCCAGCAGCCAAGAAGGAAGAGGAGAACTCTACGAGCAGTACTTC
once - TRBJ1-1 14 TRBV28 CASSVTGGDTEAFF TGTGCCAGCAGTGTAACGGGGGGTGACACTGAAGCTTTCTTT
- - TRBJ2-7 14 TRBV5-1 CASRVAGSLYEQYF TGCGCCAGCAGGGTTGCGGGGTCGTTGTACGAGCAGTACTTC
- TRBD1 TRBJ2-7 14 TRBV9 CASSRQGASGEQYF TGTGCCAGCAGCAGACAGGGGGCCAGCGGCGAGCAGTACTTC
- - TRBJ2-7 12 TRBV19 CASSIQGYEQYF TGTGCCAGTAGTATCCAGGGTTACGAGCAGTACTTC
- TRBD2 TRBJ2-2 16 TRBV10-2 CASSGFTSGYHGELFF TGCGCCAGCAGTGGGTTTACTAGCGGGTATCACGGGGAGCTGTTTTTT
- - TRBJ1-4 14 TRBV6-6 CASSSTGFREKLFF TGTGCCAGCAGTTCCACAGGGTTCCGGGAAAAACTGTTTTTT
- TRBD2 TRBJ2-1 16 TRBV7-9 CASSLKLAGFSNEQFF TGTGCCAGCAGCTTAAAACTAGCGGGATTCTCCAATGAGCAGTTCTTC
- TRBD1 TRBJ2-7 15 TRBV5-5 CASSTGTARPGEQYF TGTGCCAGCAGCACTGGGACAGCGCGTCCGGGGGAGCAGTACTTC
- - TRBJ2-1 14 TRBV19 CASSPGEARNEQFF TGTGCCAGTAGTCCGGGAGAGGCCAGGAATGAGCAGTTCTTC
- TRBD1 TRBJ2-7 15 TRBV28 CASSLSGTGINEQYF TGTGCCAGCAGTTTATCAGGGACAGGGATCAACGAGCAGTACTTC
- - TRBJ1-2 14 TRBV19 CASSPGQWSYGYTF TGTGCCAGTAGTCCGGGGCAGTGGTCCTATGGCTACACCTTC
- - TRBJ1-2 14 TRBV27 CASGRGGVGYGYTF TGTGCCAGCGGAAGAGGTGGGGTCGGGTATGGCTACACCTTC
- TRBD2 TRBJ2-1 14 TRBV29-1 CSVERRLASNEQFF TGCAGCGTTGAAAGGCGACTAGCGTCTAATGAGCAGTTCTTC
- - TRBJ1-5 13 TRBV6-6 CASRGGSGQPQHF TGTGCCAGCAGGGGAGGATCCGGTCAGCCCCAGCATTTT
once TRBD2 TRBJ2-3 14 TRBV2 CASSGPSGIDTQYF TGTGCCAGCAGTGGACCCAGCGGGATTGATACGCAGTATTTT
- - TRBJ1-5 14 TRBV10-2 CASSDHRRGQPQHF TGCGCCAGCAGTGACCACCGACGGGGTCAGCCCCAGCATTTT
- - TRBJ2-7 14 TRBV5-1 CASRQGTRSYEQYF TGCGCCAGCAGACAGGGGACTAGAAGCTACGAGCAGTACTTC
- - TRBJ2-3 14 TRBV7-9 CASSLTGRAGTQYF TGTGCCAGCAGCTTAACCGGGCGAGCGGGTACGCAGTATTTT
- - TRBJ1-4 13 TRBV28 CASSLSVSEKLFF TGTGCCAGCAGTTTATCTGTATCTGAAAAACTGTTTTTT
- - TRBJ2-7 13 TRBV29-1 CSAVTGISYEQYF TGCAGCGCTGTTACAGGGATTTCCTACGAGCAGTACTTC
- - TRBJ1-1 17 TRBV5-5 CASSSPGLPSRNTEAFF TGTGCCAGCAGCTCGCCGGGATTACCATCCAGGAACACTGAAGCTTTCTTT
- - TRBJ2-7 15 TRBV11-2 CASSLDTESSYEQYF TGTGCCAGCAGCTTAGACACGGAGAGCTCCTACGAGCAGTACTTC
- TRBD2 TRBJ2-1 15 TRBV7-3 CASSPASGAYNEQFF TGTGCCAGCAGCCCAGCTAGCGGGGCCTACAATGAGCAGTTCTTC
- - TRBJ2-3 15 TRBV18 CASSPGQLSTDTQYF TGTGCCAGCTCACCAGGACAGCTTAGCACAGATACGCAGTATTTT
- - TRBJ2-4 14 TRBV29-1 CSVGRGGTLDIQYF TGCAGCGTTGGAAGGGGAGGTACCTTGGACATTCAGTACTTC
- - TRBJ1-3 14 TRBV30 CAWSKGRSGNTIYF TGTGCCTGGAGTAAAGGAAGGTCTGGAAACACCATATATTTT
few - TRBJ1-5 11 TRBV28 CASSSHQPQHF TGTGCCAGCAGTTCTCATCAGCCCCAGCATTTT
- - TRBJ2-7 11 TRBV27 CASSSLYEQYF TGTGCCAGCAGTTCTCTCTACGAGCAGTACTTC